These 8 T cell receptor beta chains were sequenced from one sample in a study of OX40 agonist ivuxolimab in advanced cancers. TCRdb's copy holds only in-frame clones and misses some; the assay was immunoSEQ multiplex PCR. The data contain 53,000 or so clones, about 88% of them seen just once; the ten biggest clones take up around 1.5%. Sequencing was performed on CD4+ or CD8+ T cells sorted from blood, taken in a trial of the OX40 agonist ivuxolimab. The source is an adult with an advanced solid tumor such as melanoma, head and neck, liver or kidney cancer.

The chain uses TRBV5-4 and TRBJ2-3; 7 bases align to TRBD2. The CDR3 is made up of 15 amino acids. With 4 bases clipped from V and 2 bases from J, the junction kept 7 bases outside the gene matches. From germline, CDR1 is SGHNT and CDR2 YYREEE (reference sequence). DNA of the CDR3: TGTGCCAGCAGCCCGATCGCGGGGGACACAGATACGCAGTATTTT. Residues: CASSPIAGDTDTQYF.

The rearrangement uses TRBV28 and TRBJ1-5; a weak D match, TRBD1 (5 bases). Trimming left V 2 bases short and J 2 bases short, with 7 bases between. Germline CDR1 and CDR2: MDHEN and SYDVKM. The length of the CDR3 is 14 residues. The CDR3 sequence: CASSLQGGNQPQHF. In nucleotides, the CDR3 is TGTGCCAGCAGTTTACAAGGGGGCAATCAGCCCCAGCATTTT.

The rearrangement joins TRBV9 to TRBJ2-2; possible D gene TRBD1, 6 bases. CDR1 and CDR2 from the germline V gene are SGDLS and YYNGEE. The CDR3 sequence is 16 residues long. V lost 1 base and J 4 bases, leaving 14 bases between the germline ends. In nucleotides, the CDR3 is TGTGCCAGCAGCGTAACTGGGGGCCGGGGCACCGGGGAGCTGTTTTTT. This encodes CASSVTGGRGTGELFF.

The chain carries TRBV19 and TRBJ2-5, with a tentative D call TRBD1 (7 bases). This CDR3 contains 19 residues. Germline loops: CDR1 LNHDA, CDR2 SQIVND (reference sequence). Deletions cut 0 bases from V and 4 bases from J, with 24 bases between. CDR3 nucleotide sequence: TGTGCCAGTAGTATAGATGGATCTGGCGCCCAGGGGGGCAGAGAGACCCAGTACTTC. The encoded protein is CASSIDGSGAQGGRETQYF.

This chain joins TRBV29-1 and TRBJ2-1, with D possibly matching TRBD2 (5 bases). The germline gives CDR1 SQVTM, CDR2 ANQGSEA. This CDR3 contains 16 residues. V lost 3 bases and J lost 0, with 15 bases in between. For the CDR3, the DNA is TGCAGCGTTGAGGGAGCCGGGCTGTTCTCCTACAATGAGCAGTTCTTC. Its protein is CSVEGAGLFSYNEQFF.

The genes are TRBV7-8 and TRBJ2-7; a weak D match, TRBD2 (6 bases). Germline-derived CDR1 and CDR2 are SGHVS and FQNEAQ. Trimming cost V 3 bases and J 3 bases, with 12 bases left between them. This CDR3 has 14 residues. The CDR3 nucleotides are TGTGCCAGCAGCTTTAAGGTGGGACTCTACGAGCAGTACTTC. It codes for CASSFKVGLYEQYF.

The J gene is TRBJ1-2, the V gene TRBV5-6, with D hard to call. Trimming removed 3 bases from V and 2 bases from J, with 11 bases in between. CDR1 is SGHDT, CDR2 YYEEEE, per germline. The length of the CDR3 is 14 residues. CDR3 residues: CASSSGYENYGYTF. Written as DNA, the CDR3 is TGTGCCAGCAGCTCGGGGTACGAGAACTATGGCTACACCTTC. Complete variable domain (other parts from reference TRBV5-6 and TRBJ1-2): DAGVTQSPTHLIKTRGQQVTLRCSPKSGHDTVSWYQQALGQGPQFIFQYYEEEERQRGNFPDRFSGHQFPNYSSELNVNALLLGDSALYLCASSSGYENYGYTFGSGTRLTVV.

The table lists this clone with a few counts. In DNA form, the CDR3 reads TGCGCCAGCAGCCTCAACGTAGGGGCTAACTATGGCTACACCTTC. This encodes CASSLNVGANYGYTF. This sequence joins TRBV5-1 and TRBJ1-2, with D perhaps TRBD1 (5 bases). Germline V gene data show CDR1 as SGHRS and CDR2 as YFSETQ. V shed 4 bases and J shed 0 bases, with 13 bases lying between them. The CDR3 runs to 15 residues.